This is a list of T cell receptor beta chains from one sample in a study of cytomegalovirus exposure and HLA in healthy donors. This table comes from immunoSEQ multiplex PCR, and its TCRdb copy is limited to in-frame clones, with some not included. The table shows over 150,000 clones, with 77% occurring only once. The source material was PBMCs. The receptor source for this set is a woman between 25 and 40 years old in good health and CMV-seropositive. Both conserved end residues are part of each CDR3. A D gene is named only where the DNA matches it firmly. Expanded clones are given a class, and other clones once, few, many or no size at all.

-	TRBV7-3	TRBD2	TRBJ2-5	TGTGCCAGCAGCTTATTAGGACCGGGAGGGCCTGGTGAGACCCAGTACTTC	CASSLLGPGGPGETQYF
-	TRBV7-2	-	TRBJ2-7	TGTGCCAGCAGCTTCGCCTACGAGCAGTACTTC	CASSFAYEQYF
few	TRBV7-9	TRBD1	TRBJ2-7	TGTGCCAGCAGCTTAGAGTTACTATTGGGACAGGGGAGCTACGAGCAGTACTTC	CASSLELLLGQGSYEQYF
-	TRBV7-2	TRBD1	TRBJ2-2	TGTGCCAGCAGCCTATCGACAGGGGGCGCGAACACCGGGGAGCTGTTTTTT	CASSLSTGGANTGELFF
-	TRBV7-9	TRBD2	TRBJ2-1	TGTGCCAGCAGCTCTAGCGGGCACAATGAGCAGTTCTTC	CASSSSGHNEQFF
-	TRBV30	-	TRBJ2-3	TGTGCACAGTCCAGGGTTTACACAGATACGCAGTATTTT	CAQSRVYTDTQYF
-	TRBV5-1	-	TRBJ2-1	TGCGCCAGCAGCTCGACTCTGGATGAGCAGTTCTTC	CASSSTLDEQFF
-	TRBV7-9	TRBD2	TRBJ2-3	TGTGCCAGCAGTGCGAGGGCTAGCGGTAGCACAGATACGCAGTATTTT	CASSARASGSTDTQYF
once	TRBV7-9	TRBD2	TRBJ2-7	TGTGCCAGCAGCTTACATAGCGGGAGGGACGAGCAGTACTTC	CASSLHSGRDEQYF
-	TRBV6-1	-	TRBJ1-2	TGTGCCAGCAGTGATGCTACAGAGCTCCCCTCAATATTC	CASSDATELPSIF
few	TRBV29-1	-	TRBJ1-5	TGCAGCGTTGAAGTCGACGGCGGCTTGGGGCCCCAGCATTTT	CSVEVDGGLGPQHF
-	TRBV7-7	-	TRBJ2-6	TGTGCCAGCAGCTTAGTTCCCCCCTCCGGGGGGCACTCTGGGGCCAACGTCCTGACTTTC	CASSLVPPSGGHSGANVLTF
once	TRBV9	-	TRBJ2-2	TGTGCCAGCAGCGCGGGAGCGATGAACACCGGGGAGCTGTTTTTT	CASSAGAMNTGELFF
once	TRBV5-1	-	TRBJ2-1	TGCGCCAGCAGCTTGGATCCAGGGGTCAATGAGCAGTTCTTC	CASSLDPGVNEQFF
-	TRBV6-6	-	TRBJ2-3	TGTGCCAGCAGTTACGTCGGTACTAGCACAGATACGCAGTATTTT	CASSYVGTSTDTQYF
few	TRBV28	-	TRBJ1-1	TGTGCCAGCAGTACCGGACAGACTGAAGCTTTCTTT	CASSTGQTEAFF
few	TRBV7-9	-	TRBJ1-2	TGTGCCAGCAGCTTTCAGGGGCCATTAGAAGGCTACACCTTC	CASSFQGPLEGYTF
-	TRBV10-3	-	TRBJ1-5	TGTGCCATCAGTGCTGGGGCGTTCAGCAATCAGCCCCAGCATTTT	CAISAGAFSNQPQHF
-	TRBV5-1	TRBD2	TRBJ2-1	TGCGCCAGCAGCTCCGTTGCGGGAGTCCTCAATGAGCAGTTCTTC	CASSSVAGVLNEQFF
-	TRBV11-2	-	TRBJ2-1	TGTGCCAGCAGCTTAATAGAGTCTAGTTTCACCTACAATGAGCAGTTCTTC	CASSLIESSFTYNEQFF
-	TRBV18	TRBD1	TRBJ1-1	TGTGCCAGCTCATCGGGACAGAGGACTGAAGCTTTCTTT	CASSSGQRTEAFF
-	TRBV6-6	-	TRBJ2-7	TGTGCCAGCAGTTACGAGGAAGACTACGAGCAGTACTTC	CASSYEEDYEQYF
-	TRBV28	-	TRBJ1-5	TGTGCCAGCAGTTCCGGACAGTATAGCAATCAGCCCCAGCATTTT	CASSSGQYSNQPQHF
once	TRBV2	-	TRBJ2-5	TGTGCCAGCCGGGACTGGGACCAAGAGACCCAGTACTTC	CASRDWDQETQYF
few	TRBV27	TRBD2	TRBJ2-1	TGTGCCAGCAGACCGATTCTAGCGGGAGGGCCCAATGAGCAGTTCTTC	CASRPILAGGPNEQFF
few	TRBV9	TRBD2	TRBJ2-1	TGTGCCAGCAGCGCTGGGGGAGCGGGAGTCAAGTACAATGAGCAGTTCTTC	CASSAGGAGVKYNEQFF
once	TRBV7-9	-	TRBJ2-7	TGTGCCAGCAGCTTAGTTGGGCTTACCTACGAGCAGTACTTC	CASSLVGLTYEQYF
once	TRBV5-4	TRBD1	TRBJ2-1	TGTGCCAGCAGCACCGGGACAGGGGACAATGAGCAGTTCTTC	CASSTGTGDNEQFF
-	TRBV28	TRBD1	TRBJ2-5	TGTGCCACTCAGGGGGCAGGGGCCAACAGAGGCCAAGAGACCCAGTACTTC	CATQGAGANRGQETQYF
-	TRBV30	-	TRBJ1-2	TGTGCCTGGAGTGTGGGGGGGCTCTATGGCTACACCTTC	CAWSVGGLYGYTF
-	TRBV4-3	-	TRBJ2-3	TGCGCCAGCGGCGGGGCGAGCACAGATACGCAGTATTTT	CASGGASTDTQYF
few	TRBV2	-	TRBJ1-1	TGTGCCAGCAGATTAGGAGAGAACACTGAAGCTTTCTTT	CASRLGENTEAFF
once	TRBV5-1	-	TRBJ2-7	TGCGCCAGCAGCTTAGGGGGGGGCGACTCCTACGAGCAGTACTTC	CASSLGGGDSYEQYF
-	TRBV6-5	-	TRBJ2-7	TGTGCCAGCAGTTATTCGGTAGCGCCCTACGAGCAGTACTTC	CASSYSVAPYEQYF
-	TRBV28	-	TRBJ2-1	TGTGCCAGCCAAGCCGGGACTCCAAATGAGCAGTTCTTC	CASQAGTPNEQFF
once	TRBV7-6	-	TRBJ2-1	TGTGCCAGCAGCGGGGCCGGGAGCTCCTACAATGAGCAGTTCTTC	CASSGAGSSYNEQFF
once	TRBV30	-	TRBJ1-4	TGTGCCTGGTTGCCTAGGGGGGGGGAGGAAAAACTGTTTTTT	CAWLPRGGEEKLFF
-	TRBV29-1	-	TRBJ2-3	TGCAGCGTTGATAACAACGTTCCCGGAGGCACAGATACGCAGTATTTT	CSVDNNVPGGTDTQYF
-	TRBV4-3	-	TRBJ1-1	TGCGCCAGCAGCCTCCGTAAGGAGGCTTTCTTT	CASSLRKEAFF
once	TRBV5-1	TRBD1	TRBJ1-2	TGCGCCAGCAGCAGCAGCCGGGACAGCGCTTCTGGCTACACCTTC	CASSSSRDSASGYTF
-	TRBV19	-	TRBJ1-2	TGTGCCAGTAACCCAAGCAGGGGAGTTGGTGGCTACACCTTC	CASNPSRGVGGYTF
once	TRBV28	-	TRBJ2-7	TGTGCCAGCAGGCGACAGGAGCTGGGGGAGCAGTACTTC	CASRRQELGEQYF
-	TRBV30	-	TRBJ2-5	TGTGCCTGGACGGACTTGGGGGAGACCCAGTACTTC	CAWTDLGETQYF
few	TRBV27	-	TRBJ2-2	TGTGCCAGCAGTTTTGAGATCACCGGGGAGCTGTTTTTT	CASSFEITGELFF
-	TRBV28	-	TRBJ2-7	TGTGCCAGCAGGGGGGGAGAGGGTTCCTACGAGCAGTACTTC	CASRGGEGSYEQYF
-	TRBV19	-	TRBJ1-2	TGTGCCAGTAGGTCTCACCAGGGGAGAGACTATGGCTACACCTTC	CASRSHQGRDYGYTF
few	TRBV5-1	-	TRBJ2-7	TGCGCCAGCAGCCCCAGCTCCTACGAGCAGTACTTC	CASSPSSYEQYF
once	TRBV5-1	-	TRBJ2-1	TGCGCCAGCAGCTTAGGGGGCAATGAGCAGTTCTTC	CASSLGGNEQFF
-	TRBV28	-	TRBJ1-5	TGTGCCAGCAGTTTCGAACAGGAGATAGAGCCCCAGCATTTT	CASSFEQEIEPQHF
-	TRBV7-9	-	TRBJ2-1	TGTGCCAGCAGCTTAGATCGCGCCTACAATGAGCAGTTCTTC	CASSLDRAYNEQFF
-	TRBV5-1	-	TRBJ2-1	TGCGCCAGCAGCTTGGAGGGGGGGACCTACAATGAGCAGTTCTTC	CASSLEGGTYNEQFF
once	TRBV15	-	TRBJ1-4	TGTGCCACCAGCAGAGACTGGGGGCGTAATGAAAAACTGTTTTTT	CATSRDWGRNEKLFF
-	TRBV7-6	TRBD2	TRBJ2-1	TGTGCCAGCAGCTTTCGTCGGGACTACACTCTTTCCAATGAGCAGTTCTTC	CASSFRRDYTLSNEQFF
few	TRBV2	TRBD1	TRBJ2-7	TGTGCCACCCGACAAGGGGGCTCCTCCTACGAGCAGTACTTC	CATRQGGSSYEQYF
-	TRBV28	TRBD1	TRBJ1-5	TGTGCCAGCAGGACAGGGCAGGGCAATCAGCCCCAGCATTTT	CASRTGQGNQPQHF